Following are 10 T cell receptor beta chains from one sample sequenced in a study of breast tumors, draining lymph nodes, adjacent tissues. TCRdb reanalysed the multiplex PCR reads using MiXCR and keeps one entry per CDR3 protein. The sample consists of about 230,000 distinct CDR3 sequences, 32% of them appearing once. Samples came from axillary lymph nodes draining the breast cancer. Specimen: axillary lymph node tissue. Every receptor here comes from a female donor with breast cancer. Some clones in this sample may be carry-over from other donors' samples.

This chain's CDR3 is CSKGVAGGPYEQYF. DNA for the CDR3: TGCAGCAAAGGGGTAGCGGGAGGCCCCTACGAGCAGTACTTC. V and J are TRBV29-1 and TRBJ2-7; 10 bases agree with TRBD2. The CDR3 extends over 14 amino acids. The germline CDR1 and CDR2 sequences are SQVTM and ANQGSEA. Trimming cost V 8 bases and J 2 bases; bases outside gene matches: 9.

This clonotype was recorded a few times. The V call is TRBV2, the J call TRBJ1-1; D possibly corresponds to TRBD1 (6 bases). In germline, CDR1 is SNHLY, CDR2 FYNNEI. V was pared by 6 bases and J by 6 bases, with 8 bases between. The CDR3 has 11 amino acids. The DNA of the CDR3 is TGTGCCAGCAGAAGGGGGGCTGAAGCTTTCTTT. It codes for CASRRGAEAFF.

The CDR3: CSASVQGWSETQYF. In nucleotides, the CDR3 is TGCAGTGCTAGTGTACAGGGGTGGTCGGAGACCCAGTACTTC. This chain joins TRBV20-1 and TRBJ2-5; 7 bases are a match to TRBD1. The J segment lost 5 bases and the V segment lost 3 bases, leaving 9 bases of the junction unmatched. The germline V gene encodes CDR1 DFQATT and CDR2 SNEGSKA (reference sequence). This CDR3 has 14 residues.

CDR3 sequence: CASSVESTNEKLFF. CDR3 coding DNA: TGTGCCAGCAGTGTGGAGAGCACTAATGAAAAACTGTTTTTT. The rearrangement joins TRBV6-4 to TRBJ1-4; D is uncertain. V gave up 4 bases and J gave up 2 bases, with 8 bases separating them. This CDR3 spans 14 amino acids. CDR1 is MRHNA, CDR2 SNTAGT, per germline.

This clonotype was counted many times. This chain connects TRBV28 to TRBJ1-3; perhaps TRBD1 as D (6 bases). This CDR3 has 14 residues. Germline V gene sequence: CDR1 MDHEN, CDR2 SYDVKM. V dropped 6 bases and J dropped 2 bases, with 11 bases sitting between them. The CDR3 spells CASRLTGPGNTIYF. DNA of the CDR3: TGTGCCAGCAGGCTGACAGGCCCTGGAAACACCATATATTTT.

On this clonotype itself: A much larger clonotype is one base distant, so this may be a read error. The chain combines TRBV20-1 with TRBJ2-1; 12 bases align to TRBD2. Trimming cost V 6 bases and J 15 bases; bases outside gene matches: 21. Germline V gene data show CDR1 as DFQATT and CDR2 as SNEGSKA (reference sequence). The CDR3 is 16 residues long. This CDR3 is CSARTASGRATHEWFF. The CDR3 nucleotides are TGCAGTGCGAGAACGGCTAGCGGGAGGGCTACGCATGAATGGTTCTTC.

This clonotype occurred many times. CDR3 DNA: TGTGCCAGCAGCTTATGGGGGGAAATCCCCACAGATACGCAGTATTTT. Its translation is CASSLWGEIPTDTQYF. This sequence joins TRBV7-3 and TRBJ2-3; D may be TRBD2 (6 bases). V was trimmed by 2 bases and J by 2 bases, leaving 14 bases between them. The length of the CDR3 is 16 residues. Germline V gives CDR1 SGHTA, CDR2 FQGTGA.

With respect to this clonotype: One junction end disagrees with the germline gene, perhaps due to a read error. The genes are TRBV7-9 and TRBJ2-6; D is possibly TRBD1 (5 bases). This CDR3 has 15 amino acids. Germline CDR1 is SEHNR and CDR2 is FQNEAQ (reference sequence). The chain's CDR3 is CASSNGYTGASVLTF. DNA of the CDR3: TGCGCCAGCAGCAATGGGTATACTGGGGCCAGCGTCCTGACTTTC.

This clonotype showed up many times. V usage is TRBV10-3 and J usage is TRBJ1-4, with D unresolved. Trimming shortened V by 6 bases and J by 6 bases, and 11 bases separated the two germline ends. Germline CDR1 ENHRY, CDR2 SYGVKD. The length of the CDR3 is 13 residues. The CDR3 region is CAISVEGYEKLFF. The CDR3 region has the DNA TGTGCCATCAGCGTGGAGGGTTATGAAAAACTGTTTTTT.

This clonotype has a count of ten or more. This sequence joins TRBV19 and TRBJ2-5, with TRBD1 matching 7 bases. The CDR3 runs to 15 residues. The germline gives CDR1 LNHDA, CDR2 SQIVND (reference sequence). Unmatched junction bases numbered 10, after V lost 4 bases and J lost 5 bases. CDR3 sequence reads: CASSRGQMARETQYF. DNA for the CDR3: TGTGCCAGTAGTAGGGGACAGATGGCTCGGGAGACCCAGTACTTC.